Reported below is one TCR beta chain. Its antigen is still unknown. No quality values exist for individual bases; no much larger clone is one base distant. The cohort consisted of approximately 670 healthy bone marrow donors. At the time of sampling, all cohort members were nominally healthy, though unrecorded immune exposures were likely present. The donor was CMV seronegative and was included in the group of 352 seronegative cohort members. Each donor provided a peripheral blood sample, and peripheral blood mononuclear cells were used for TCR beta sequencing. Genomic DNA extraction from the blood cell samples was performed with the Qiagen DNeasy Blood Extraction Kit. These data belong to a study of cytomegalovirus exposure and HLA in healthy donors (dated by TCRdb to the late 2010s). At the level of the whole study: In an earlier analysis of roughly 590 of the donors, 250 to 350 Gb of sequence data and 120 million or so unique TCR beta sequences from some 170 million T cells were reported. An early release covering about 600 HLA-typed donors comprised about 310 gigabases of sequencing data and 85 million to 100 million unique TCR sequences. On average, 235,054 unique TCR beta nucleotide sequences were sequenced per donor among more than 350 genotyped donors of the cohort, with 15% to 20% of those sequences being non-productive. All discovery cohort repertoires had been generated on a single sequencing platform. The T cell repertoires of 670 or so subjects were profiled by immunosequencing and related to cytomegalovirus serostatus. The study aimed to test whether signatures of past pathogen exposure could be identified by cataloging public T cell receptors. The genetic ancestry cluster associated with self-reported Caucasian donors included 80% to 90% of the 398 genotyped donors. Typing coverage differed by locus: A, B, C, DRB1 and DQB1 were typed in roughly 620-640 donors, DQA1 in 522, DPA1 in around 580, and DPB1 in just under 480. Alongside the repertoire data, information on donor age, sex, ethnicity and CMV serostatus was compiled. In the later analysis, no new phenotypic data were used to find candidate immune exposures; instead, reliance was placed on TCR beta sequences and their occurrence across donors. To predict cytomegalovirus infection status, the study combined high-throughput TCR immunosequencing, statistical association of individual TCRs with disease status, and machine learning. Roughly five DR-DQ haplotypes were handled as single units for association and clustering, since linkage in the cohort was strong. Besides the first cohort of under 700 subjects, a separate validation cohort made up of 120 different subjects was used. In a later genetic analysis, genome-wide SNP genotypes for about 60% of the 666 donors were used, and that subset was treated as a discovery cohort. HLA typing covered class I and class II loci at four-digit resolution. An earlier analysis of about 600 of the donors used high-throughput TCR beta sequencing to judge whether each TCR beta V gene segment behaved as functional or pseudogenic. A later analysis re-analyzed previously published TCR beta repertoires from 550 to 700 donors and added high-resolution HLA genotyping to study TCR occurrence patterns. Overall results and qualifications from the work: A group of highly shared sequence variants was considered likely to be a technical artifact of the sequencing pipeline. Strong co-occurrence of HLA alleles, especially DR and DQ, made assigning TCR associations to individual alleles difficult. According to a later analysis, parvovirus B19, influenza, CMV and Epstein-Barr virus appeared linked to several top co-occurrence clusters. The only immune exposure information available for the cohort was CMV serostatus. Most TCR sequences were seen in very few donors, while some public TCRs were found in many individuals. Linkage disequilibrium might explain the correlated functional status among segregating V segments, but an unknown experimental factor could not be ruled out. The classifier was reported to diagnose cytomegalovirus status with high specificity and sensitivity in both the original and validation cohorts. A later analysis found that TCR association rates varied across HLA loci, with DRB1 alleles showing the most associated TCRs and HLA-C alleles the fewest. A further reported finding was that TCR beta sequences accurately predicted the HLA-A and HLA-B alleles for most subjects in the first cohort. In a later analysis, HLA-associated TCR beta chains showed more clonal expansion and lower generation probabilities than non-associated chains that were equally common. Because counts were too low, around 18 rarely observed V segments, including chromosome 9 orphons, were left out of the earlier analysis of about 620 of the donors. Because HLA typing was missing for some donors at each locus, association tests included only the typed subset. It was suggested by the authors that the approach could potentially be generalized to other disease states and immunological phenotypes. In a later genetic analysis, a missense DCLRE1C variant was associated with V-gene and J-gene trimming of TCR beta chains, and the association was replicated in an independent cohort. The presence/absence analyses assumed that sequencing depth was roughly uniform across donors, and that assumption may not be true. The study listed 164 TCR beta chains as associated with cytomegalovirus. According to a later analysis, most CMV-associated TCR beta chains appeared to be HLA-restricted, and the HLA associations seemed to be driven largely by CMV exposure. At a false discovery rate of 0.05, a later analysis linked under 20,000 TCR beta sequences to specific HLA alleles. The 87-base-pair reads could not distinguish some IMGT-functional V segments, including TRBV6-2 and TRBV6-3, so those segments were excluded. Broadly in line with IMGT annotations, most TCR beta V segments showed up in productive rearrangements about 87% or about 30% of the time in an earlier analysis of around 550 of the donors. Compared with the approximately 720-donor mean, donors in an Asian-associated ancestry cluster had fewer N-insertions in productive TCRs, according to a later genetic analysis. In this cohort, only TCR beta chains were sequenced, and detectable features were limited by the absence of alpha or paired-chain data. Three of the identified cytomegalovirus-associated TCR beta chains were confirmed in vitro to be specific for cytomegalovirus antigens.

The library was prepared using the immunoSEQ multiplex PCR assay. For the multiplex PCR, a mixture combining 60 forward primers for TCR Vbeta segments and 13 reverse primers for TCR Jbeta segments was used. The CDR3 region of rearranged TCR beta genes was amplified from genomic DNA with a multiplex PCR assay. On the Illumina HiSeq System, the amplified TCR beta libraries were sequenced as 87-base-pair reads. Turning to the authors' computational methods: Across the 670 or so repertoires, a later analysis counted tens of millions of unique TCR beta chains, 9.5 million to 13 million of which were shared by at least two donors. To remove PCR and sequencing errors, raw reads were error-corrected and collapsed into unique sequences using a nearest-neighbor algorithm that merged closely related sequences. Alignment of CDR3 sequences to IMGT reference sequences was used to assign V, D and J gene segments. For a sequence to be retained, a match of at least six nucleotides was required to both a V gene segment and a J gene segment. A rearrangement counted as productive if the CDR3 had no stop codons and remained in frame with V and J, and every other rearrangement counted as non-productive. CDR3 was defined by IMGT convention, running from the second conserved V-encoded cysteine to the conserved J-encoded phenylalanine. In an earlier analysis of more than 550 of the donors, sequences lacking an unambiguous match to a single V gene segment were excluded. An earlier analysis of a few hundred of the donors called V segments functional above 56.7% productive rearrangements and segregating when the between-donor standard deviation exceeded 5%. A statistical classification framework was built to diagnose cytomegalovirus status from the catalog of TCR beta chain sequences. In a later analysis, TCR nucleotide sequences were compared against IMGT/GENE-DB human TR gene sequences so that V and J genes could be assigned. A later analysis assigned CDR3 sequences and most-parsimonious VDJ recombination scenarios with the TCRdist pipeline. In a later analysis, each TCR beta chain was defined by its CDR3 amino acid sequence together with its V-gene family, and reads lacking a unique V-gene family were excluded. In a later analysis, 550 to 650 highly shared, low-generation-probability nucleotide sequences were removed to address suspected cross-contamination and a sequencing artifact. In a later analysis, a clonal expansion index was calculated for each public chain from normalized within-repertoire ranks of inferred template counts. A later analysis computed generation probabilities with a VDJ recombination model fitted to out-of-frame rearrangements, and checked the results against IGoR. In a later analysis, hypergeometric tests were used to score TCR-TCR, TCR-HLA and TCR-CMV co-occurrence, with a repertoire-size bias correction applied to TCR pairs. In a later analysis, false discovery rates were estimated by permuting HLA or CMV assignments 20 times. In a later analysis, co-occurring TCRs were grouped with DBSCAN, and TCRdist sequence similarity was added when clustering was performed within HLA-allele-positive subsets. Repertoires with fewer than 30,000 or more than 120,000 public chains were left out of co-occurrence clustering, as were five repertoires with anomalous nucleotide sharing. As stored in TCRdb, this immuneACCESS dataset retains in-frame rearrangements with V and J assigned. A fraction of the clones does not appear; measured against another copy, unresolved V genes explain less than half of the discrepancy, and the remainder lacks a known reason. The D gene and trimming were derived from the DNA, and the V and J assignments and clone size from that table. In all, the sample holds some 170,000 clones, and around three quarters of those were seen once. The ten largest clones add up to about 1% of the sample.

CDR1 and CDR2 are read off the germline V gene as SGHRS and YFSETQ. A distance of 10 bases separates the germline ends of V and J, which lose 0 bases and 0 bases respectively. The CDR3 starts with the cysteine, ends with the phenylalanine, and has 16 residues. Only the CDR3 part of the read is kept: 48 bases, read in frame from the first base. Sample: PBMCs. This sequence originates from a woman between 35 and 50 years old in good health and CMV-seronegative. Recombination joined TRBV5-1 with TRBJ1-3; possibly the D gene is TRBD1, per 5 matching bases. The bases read TGCGCCAGCAGCTTGGCGACAGCGACCTCTGGAAACACCATATATTTT. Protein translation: CASSLATATSGNTIYF.